The T cell receptor beta chain described here comes from a study of blood T cell repertoires in COVID-19. Background on the study: Specimens from acute and convalescent COVID-19 originated in the United States, Italy and Spain. PBMCs, B-cell-depleted T cells, or T cells were the source of the cDNA or gDNA that made up the material.

Original processing methods: Amplification from reference gene primers served as the basis for estimated nucleated cell counts. The assay was immunoSEQ multiplex PCR, and TCRdb's table has in-frame clones only and misses some. V and J calls plus clone size are reproduced from that table; the DNA served to infer D and trimming. The table has 45,000 to 55,000 clones, roughly 82% seen once. The CDR3 runs to 15 residues. Sequencing used peripheral blood. V and J are TRBV21-1 and TRBJ1-6. TRBV21-1 counts as a pseudogene. This sequence was found in a woman at least 80 years old with acute or convalescent COVID-19. CDR3 bases: TGTGCCAGCACTAGTAAGAGCTCCTATAATTCACCCCTCCACTTT. Translated, it gives CASTSKSSYNSPLHF.